Listed below are T cell receptor beta chains from one sample, sequenced in a study of blood T cell repertoires in COVID-19. The assay was immunoSEQ multiplex PCR, and TCRdb's table has in-frame clones only and misses some. Here the sample spans 270,000 or so clones, roughly 86% being singletons. Sequenced input: PBMCs or T cells enriched from blood (not recorded which). Every receptor here comes from a woman between 18 and 30 years old who had recovered from COVID-19. The CDR3 runs from the conserved cysteine through the conserved F or W. D genes are given only for firm matches. The size field is filled for only some rows; it gives once, few, many or a size class.

J: TRBJ2-7
D: NA
V: TRBV11-2
size: NA
DNA: TGTGCCAGCAGTCAGGGCCACGAGCAGTACTTC
CDR3: CASSQGHEQYF

J: TRBJ2-5
D: NA
V: TRBV27
size: NA
DNA: TGTGCCAGCAGTTTTGGTGGACAGAGCCAAGAGACCCAGTACTTC
CDR3: CASSFGGQSQETQYF

J: TRBJ1-4
D: NA
V: TRBV19
size: once
DNA: TGTGCCAGTAGTCCCACAACTAATGAAAAACTGTTTTTT
CDR3: CASSPTTNEKLFF

J: TRBJ2-7
D: TRBD2
V: TRBV25-1
size: NA
DNA: TGTGCCAGCAGTGTTGTCCGGACTAGCGGGAGATACGAGCAGTACTTC
CDR3: CASSVVRTSGRYEQYF

J: TRBJ1-1
D: NA
V: TRBV7-7
size: NA
DNA: TGTGCCAGCAGCTTATCCGTGAACACTGAAGCTTTCTTT
CDR3: CASSLSVNTEAFF

J: TRBJ2-7
D: NA
V: TRBV30
size: NA
DNA: TGTGCCTGGAGTGGCGCCGGTTACTACGAGCAGTACTTC
CDR3: CAWSGAGYYEQYF

J: TRBJ2-3
D: TRBD2
V: TRBV9
size: NA
DNA: TGTGCCAGCAGCCCAATAGCGGGGGGGGGCACAGATACGCAGTATTTT
CDR3: CASSPIAGGGTDTQYF

J: TRBJ2-7
D: NA
V: TRBV2
size: NA
DNA: TGTGCCAGCAGTGAAGAGCGGGTTTGGGGGGACGAGCAGTACTTC
CDR3: CASSEERVWGDEQYF

J: TRBJ1-6
D: NA
V: TRBV18
size: NA
DNA: TGTGCCAGCTCGGGCACGGCCTTGTCACCCCTCCACTTT
CDR3: CASSGTALSPLHF

J: TRBJ2-1
D: TRBD2
V: TRBV9
size: once
DNA: TGTGCCAGCAGCGAAGTCCCGGGACTAGCGGGGGGCAAGTCCTACAATGAGCAGTTCTTC
CDR3: CASSEVPGLAGGKSYNEQFF

J: TRBJ2-1
D: NA
V: TRBV7-8
size: NA
DNA: TGTGCCAGCAGCACCCCGGGAGCTTCCTACAATGAGCAGTTCTTC
CDR3: CASSTPGASYNEQFF

J: TRBJ2-3
D: NA
V: TRBV27
size: NA
DNA: TGTGCCAGCAGCCCCCGCCGGGTACCTAGCACAGATACGCAGTATTTT
CDR3: CASSPRRVPSTDTQYF

J: TRBJ2-1
D: TRBD1
V: TRBV7-9
size: NA
DNA: TGTGCCAGCAGCCCGTGGACAGGGGGCTCCTACAATGAGCAGTTCTTC
CDR3: CASSPWTGGSYNEQFF

J: TRBJ2-2
D: TRBD2
V: TRBV7-2
size: NA
DNA: TGTGCCAGCAGCTTAGATCGAGCGGGAGGTACCGGGGAGCTGTTTTTT
CDR3: CASSLDRAGGTGELFF

J: TRBJ2-7
D: TRBD1
V: TRBV7-6
size: NA
DNA: TGTGCCAGCAGCTTAGACGGGACAGAGTACGAGCAGTACTTC
CDR3: CASSLDGTEYEQYF

J: TRBJ1-4
D: TRBD1
V: TRBV6-6
size: NA
DNA: TGTGCCAGCAGTTATGGGGACAGTAATGAAAAACTGTTTTTT
CDR3: CASSYGDSNEKLFF

J: TRBJ1-2
D: NA
V: TRBV27
size: few
DNA: TGTGCCAGCAGTCCATCGACAGGTTCTTCTTTTGGCTACACCTTC
CDR3: CASSPSTGSSFGYTF

J: TRBJ2-7
D: NA
V: TRBV21-1
size: NA
DNA: TGTGCCAGCAGCAAATCCCAGGACAGGGGAAGTACGGGCGAGCAGTACTTC
CDR3: CASSKSQDRGSTGEQYF

J: TRBJ1-1
D: NA
V: TRBV6-2/TRBV6-3
size: NA
DNA: TGTGCCAGCAGTTACCTTCTCGGTGGAGGTGAAGCTTTCTTT
CDR3: CASSYLLGGGEAFF

J: TRBJ1-2
D: TRBD1
V: TRBV4-3
size: NA
DNA: TGCGCCAGCAGCCAAGAGACGGGACAGGGCTATGGCTACACCTTC
CDR3: CASSQETGQGYGYTF

J: TRBJ1-1
D: NA
V: TRBV5-1
size: NA
DNA: TGCGCCAGCAGCTTTACAGGCGTCATGAACACTGAAGCTTTCTTT
CDR3: CASSFTGVMNTEAFF

J: TRBJ1-2
D: NA
V: TRBV7-2
size: NA
DNA: TGTGCCAGCAGCTTAGATTACAGGGCGGTTAGTGGCTACACCTTC
CDR3: CASSLDYRAVSGYTF

J: TRBJ1-4
D: NA
V: TRBV6-5
size: NA
DNA: TGTGCCAGCCGCTCGGGGGGTAAAGAAAAACTGTTTTTT
CDR3: CASRSGGKEKLFF

J: TRBJ2-3
D: TRBD2
V: TRBV6-4
size: few
DNA: TGTGCCACCGCTAAAGTAGCGGGAACGACAGATACGCAGTATTTT
CDR3: CATAKVAGTTDTQYF